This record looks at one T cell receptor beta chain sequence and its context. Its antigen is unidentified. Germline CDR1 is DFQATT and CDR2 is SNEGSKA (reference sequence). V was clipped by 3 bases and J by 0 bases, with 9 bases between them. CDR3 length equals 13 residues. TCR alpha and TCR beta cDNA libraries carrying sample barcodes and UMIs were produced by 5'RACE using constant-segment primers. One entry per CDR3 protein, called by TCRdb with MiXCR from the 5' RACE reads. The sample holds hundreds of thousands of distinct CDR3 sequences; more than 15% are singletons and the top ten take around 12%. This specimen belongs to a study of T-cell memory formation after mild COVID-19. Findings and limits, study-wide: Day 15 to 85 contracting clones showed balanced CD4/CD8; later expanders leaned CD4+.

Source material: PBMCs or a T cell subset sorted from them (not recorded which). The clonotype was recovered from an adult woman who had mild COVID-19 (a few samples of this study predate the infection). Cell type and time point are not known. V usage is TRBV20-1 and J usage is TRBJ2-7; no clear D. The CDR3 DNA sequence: TGCAGTGCTAGGTTGGGCAGCTCCTACGAGCAGTACTTC. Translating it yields CSARLGSSYEQYF.